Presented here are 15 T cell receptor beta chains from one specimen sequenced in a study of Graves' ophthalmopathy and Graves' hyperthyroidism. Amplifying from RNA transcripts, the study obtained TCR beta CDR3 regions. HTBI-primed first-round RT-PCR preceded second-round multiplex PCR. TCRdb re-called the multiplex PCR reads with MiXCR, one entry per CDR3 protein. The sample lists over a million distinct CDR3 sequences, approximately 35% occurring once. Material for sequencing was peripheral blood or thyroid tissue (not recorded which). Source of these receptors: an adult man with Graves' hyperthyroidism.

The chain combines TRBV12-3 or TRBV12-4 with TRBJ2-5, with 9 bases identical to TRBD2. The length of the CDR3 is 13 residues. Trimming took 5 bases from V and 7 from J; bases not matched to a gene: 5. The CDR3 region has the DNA TGTGCCAGCAGTCCGACAGCGGGAGGGACCCAGTACTTC. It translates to CASSPTAGGTQYF.

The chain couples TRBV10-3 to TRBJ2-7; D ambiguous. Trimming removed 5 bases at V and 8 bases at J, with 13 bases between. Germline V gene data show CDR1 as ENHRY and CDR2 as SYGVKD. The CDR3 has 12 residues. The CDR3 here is CAISYSKRQQYF. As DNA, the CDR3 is TGTGCCATCAGTTACTCGAAGAGGCAGCAGTACTTC.

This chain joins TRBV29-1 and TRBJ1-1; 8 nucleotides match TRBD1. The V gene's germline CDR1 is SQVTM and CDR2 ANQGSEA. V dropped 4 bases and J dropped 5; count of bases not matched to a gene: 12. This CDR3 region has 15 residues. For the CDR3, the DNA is TGCAGCGTTGTAGGACAGGGTGGGACTGGAACTGAAGCTTTCTTT. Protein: CSVVGQGGTGTEAFF.

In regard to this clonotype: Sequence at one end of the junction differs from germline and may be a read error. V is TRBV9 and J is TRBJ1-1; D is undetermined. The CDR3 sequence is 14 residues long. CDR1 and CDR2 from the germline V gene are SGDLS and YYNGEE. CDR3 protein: CASSGDFTNTEASF. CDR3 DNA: TGCGCCAGCAGCGGTGATTTTACGAACACTGAAGCTTCCTTT. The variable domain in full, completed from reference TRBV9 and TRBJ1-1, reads DSGVTQTPKHLITATGQRVTLRCSPRSGDLSVYWYQQSLDQGLQFLIQYYNGEERAKGNILERFSAQQFPDLHSELNLSSLELGDSALYFCASSGDFTNTEASFGQGTRLTVV.

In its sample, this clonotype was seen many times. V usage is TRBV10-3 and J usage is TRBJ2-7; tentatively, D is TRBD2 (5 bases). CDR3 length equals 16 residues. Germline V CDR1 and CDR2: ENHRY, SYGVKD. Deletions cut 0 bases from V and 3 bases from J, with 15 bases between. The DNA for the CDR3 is TGTGCCATCAGTGAGTCGATTCTTCCGGGAATCTACGAGCAGTACTTC. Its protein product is CAISESILPGIYEQYF.

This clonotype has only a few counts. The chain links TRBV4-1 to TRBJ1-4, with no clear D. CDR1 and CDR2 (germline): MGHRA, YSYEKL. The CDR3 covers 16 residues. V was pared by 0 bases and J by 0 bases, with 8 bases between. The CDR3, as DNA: TGCGCCAGCAGCCAAGAACCGCCGCCAACTAATGAAAAACTGTTTTTT. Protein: CASSQEPPPTNEKLFF.

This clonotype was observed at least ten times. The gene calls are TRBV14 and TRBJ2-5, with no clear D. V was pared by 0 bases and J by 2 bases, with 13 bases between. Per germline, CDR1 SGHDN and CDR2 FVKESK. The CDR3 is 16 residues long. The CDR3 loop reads CASSQDKGPQQETQYF. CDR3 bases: TGTGCCAGCAGCCAAGACAAGGGTCCCCAGCAAGAGACCCAGTACTTC.

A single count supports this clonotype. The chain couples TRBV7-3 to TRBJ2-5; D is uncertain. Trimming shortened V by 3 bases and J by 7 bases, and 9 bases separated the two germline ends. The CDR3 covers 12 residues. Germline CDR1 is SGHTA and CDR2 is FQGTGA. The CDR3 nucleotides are TGTGCCAGCAGCTTGACGTTGGTGACCCAGTACTTC. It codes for CASSLTLVTQYF. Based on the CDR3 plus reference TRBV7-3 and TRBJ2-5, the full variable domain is GAGVSQTPSNKVTEKGKYVELRCDPISGHTALYWYRQSLGQGPEFLIYFQGTGAADDSGLPNDRFFAVRPEGSVSTLKIQRTERGDSAVYLCASSLTLVTQYFGPGTRLLVL.

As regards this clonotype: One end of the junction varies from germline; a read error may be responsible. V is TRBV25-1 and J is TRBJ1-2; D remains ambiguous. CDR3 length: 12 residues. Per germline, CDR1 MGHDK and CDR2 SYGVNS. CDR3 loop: CASSQAGTGYTF. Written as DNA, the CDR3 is TGCGCCAGCAGCCAAGCGGGAACTGGCTACACCTTC.

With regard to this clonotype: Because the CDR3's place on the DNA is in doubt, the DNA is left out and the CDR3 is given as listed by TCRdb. The CDR3 here is CSIYLCSVPIRVGETQYF. The chain is built from TRBV29-1 and TRBJ2-5; the DNA was not compared with TRBD1, the D call given in the table. 18 amino acids form the CDR3, both terminal residues included. Germline V gene sequence: CDR1 SQVTM, CDR2 ANQGSEA.

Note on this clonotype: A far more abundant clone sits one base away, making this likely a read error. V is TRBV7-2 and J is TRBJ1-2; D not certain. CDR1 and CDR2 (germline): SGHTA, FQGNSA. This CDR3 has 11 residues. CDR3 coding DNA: TGTGCCAGCGGCTTAACCTATGGCTACACCTTC. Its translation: CASGLTYGYTF.

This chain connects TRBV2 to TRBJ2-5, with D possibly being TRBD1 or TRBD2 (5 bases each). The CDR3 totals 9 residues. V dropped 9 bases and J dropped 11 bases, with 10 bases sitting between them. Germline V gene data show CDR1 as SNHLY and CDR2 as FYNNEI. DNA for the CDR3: TGTGCCAGGGGGGATACGCAGTACTTC. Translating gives CARGDTQYF.

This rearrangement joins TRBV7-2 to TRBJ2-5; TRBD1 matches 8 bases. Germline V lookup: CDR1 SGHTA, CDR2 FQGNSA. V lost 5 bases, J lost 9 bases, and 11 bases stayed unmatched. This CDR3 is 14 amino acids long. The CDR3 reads CASSPGQGGQPQYF. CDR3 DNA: TGTGCCAGCAGCCCTGGACAGGGTGGCCAGCCCCAGTACTTC.

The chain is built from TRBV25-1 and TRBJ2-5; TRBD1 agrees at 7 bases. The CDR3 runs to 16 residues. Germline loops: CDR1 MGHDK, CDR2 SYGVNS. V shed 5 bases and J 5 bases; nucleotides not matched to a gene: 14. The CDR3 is CASSLTTGLARETQYF. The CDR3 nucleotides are TGTGCCAGCAGTCTAACGACAGGGTTAGCGCGGGAGACCCAGTACTTC.

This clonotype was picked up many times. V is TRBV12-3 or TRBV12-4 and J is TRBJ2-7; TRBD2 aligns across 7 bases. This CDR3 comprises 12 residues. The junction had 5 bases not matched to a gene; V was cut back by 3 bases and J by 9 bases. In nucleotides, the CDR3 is TGTGCCAGCAGTTTTTCCGGGGGGTGGCAGTACTTC. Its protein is CASSFSGGWQYF.